This T cell receptor beta chain was identified during a study of cytomegalovirus exposure and HLA in healthy donors. This clone showed up just once. The V gene end was trimmed by 4 bases and the J gene end by 9 bases; junction bases not matched to a gene: 6. Germline V CDR1 and CDR2: SEHNR, FQNEAQ (reference sequence). The CDR3 sequence is 15 residues long. 60 Vbeta and 13 Jbeta primers were used in PCR. The method was immunoSEQ multiplex PCR; TCRdb's version includes in-frame clones alone and lacks a portion of them. The data contain more than 75,000 clones, 90% of them singletons. J is TRBJ1-6 and V is TRBV7-9; 10 positions agree with TRBD1. The clonotype was recovered from a man aged 18 to 29 in good health and CMV-seronegative. The specimen was PBMCs. CDR3 nucleotide sequence: TGTGCCAGCAGCTCCCCGGGACAGGGGTTTTCACCCCTCCACTTT. Amino acids: CASSSPGQGFSPLHF.